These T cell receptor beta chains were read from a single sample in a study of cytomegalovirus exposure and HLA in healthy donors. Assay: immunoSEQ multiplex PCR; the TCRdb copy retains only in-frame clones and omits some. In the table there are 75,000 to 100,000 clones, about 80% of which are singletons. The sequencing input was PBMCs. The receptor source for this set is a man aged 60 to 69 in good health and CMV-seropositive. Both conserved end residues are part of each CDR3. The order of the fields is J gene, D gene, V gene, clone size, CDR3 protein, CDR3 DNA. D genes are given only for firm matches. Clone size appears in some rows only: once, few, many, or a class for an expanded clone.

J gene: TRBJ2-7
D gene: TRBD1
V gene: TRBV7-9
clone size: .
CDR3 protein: CASSSGTGGLNEQYF
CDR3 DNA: TGTGCCAGCAGTTCCGGGACAGGGGGCTTGAACGAGCAGTACTTC

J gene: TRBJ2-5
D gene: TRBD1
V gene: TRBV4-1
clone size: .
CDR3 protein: CASSPSGQGSETQYF
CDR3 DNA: TGCGCCAGCAGCCCCTCGGGACAGGGGTCAGAGACCCAGTACTTC

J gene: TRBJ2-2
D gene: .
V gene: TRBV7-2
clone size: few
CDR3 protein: CASSLGGIANTGELFF
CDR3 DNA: TGTGCCAGCAGCTTAGGAGGGATCGCGAACACCGGGGAGCTGTTTTTT

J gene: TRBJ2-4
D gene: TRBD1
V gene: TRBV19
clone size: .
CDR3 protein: CASSWDRATKNIQYF
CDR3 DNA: TGTGCCAGTAGTTGGGACAGGGCCACCAAAAACATTCAGTACTTC

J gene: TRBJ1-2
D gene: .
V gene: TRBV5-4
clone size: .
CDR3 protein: CASSPPGENGYTF
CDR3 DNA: TGTGCCAGCAGCCCCCCAGGGGAGAATGGCTACACCTTC

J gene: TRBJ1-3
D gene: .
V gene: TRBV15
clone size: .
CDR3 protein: CATSILQGSGNTIYF
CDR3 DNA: TGTGCCACCAGCATACTACAGGGATCTGGAAACACCATATATTTT

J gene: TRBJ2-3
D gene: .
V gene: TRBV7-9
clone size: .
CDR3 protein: CASSLEEGWGLRTDTQYF
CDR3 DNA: TGTGCCAGCAGCTTAGAAGAGGGGTGGGGGCTCCGCACAGATACGCAGTATTTT

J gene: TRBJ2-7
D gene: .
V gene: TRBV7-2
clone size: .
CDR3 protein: CASSLRPGSYEQYF
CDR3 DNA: TGTGCCAGCAGCTTAAGGCCAGGCTCCTACGAGCAGTACTTC

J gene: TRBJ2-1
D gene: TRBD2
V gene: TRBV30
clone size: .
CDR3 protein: CAWRASGRGDYNEQFF
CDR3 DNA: TGTGCCTGGAGAGCCTCTGGGCGGGGGGACTACAATGAGCAGTTCTTC

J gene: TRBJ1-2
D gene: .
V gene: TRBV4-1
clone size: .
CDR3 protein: CASSTRQTNYGYTF
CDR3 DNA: TGCGCCAGCAGCACCCGACAGACAAACTATGGCTACACCTTC

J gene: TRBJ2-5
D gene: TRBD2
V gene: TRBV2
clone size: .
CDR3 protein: CASSILTSGGLQETQYF
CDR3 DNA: TGTGCCAGCAGCATACTGACTAGCGGGGGCCTTCAAGAGACCCAGTACTTC